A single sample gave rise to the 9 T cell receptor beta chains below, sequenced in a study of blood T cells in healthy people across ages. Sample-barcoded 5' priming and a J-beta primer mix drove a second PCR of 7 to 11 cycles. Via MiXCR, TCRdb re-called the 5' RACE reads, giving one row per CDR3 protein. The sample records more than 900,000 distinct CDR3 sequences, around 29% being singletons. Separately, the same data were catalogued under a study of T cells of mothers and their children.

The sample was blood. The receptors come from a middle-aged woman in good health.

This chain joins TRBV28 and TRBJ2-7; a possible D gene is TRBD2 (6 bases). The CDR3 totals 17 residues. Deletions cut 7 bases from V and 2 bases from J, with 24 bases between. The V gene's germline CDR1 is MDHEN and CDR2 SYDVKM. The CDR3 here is CASKPYPPGAKPYEQYF. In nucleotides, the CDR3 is TGTGCCAGCAAACCTTACCCACCGGGAGCAAAGCCCTACGAGCAGTACTTC.

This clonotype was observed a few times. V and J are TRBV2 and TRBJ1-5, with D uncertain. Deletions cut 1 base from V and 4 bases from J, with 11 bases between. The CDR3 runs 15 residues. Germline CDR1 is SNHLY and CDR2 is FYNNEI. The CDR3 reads CASSEGWQINQPQHF. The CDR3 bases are TGTGCCAGCAGTGAAGGGTGGCAGATAAATCAGCCCCAGCATTTT.

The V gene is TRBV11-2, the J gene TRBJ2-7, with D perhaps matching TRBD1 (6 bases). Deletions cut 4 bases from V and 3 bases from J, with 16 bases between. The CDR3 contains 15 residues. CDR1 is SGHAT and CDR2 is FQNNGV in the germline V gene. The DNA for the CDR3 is TGTGCCAGCAGCTCAAACAAAGGACAGTTCTACGAGCAGTACTTC. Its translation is CASSSNKGQFYEQYF. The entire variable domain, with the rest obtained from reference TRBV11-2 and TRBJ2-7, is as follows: EAGVAQSPRYKIIEKRQSVAFWCNPISGHATLYWYQQILGQGPKLLIQFQNNGVVDDSQLPKDRFSAERLKGVDSTLKIQPAKLEDSAVYLCASSSNKGQFYEQYFGPGTRLTVT.

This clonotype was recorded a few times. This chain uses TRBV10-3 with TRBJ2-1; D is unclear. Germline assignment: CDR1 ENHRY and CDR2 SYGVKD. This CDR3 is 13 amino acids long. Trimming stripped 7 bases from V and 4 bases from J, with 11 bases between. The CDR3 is CAIIPDGYNEQFF. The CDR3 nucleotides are TGTGCCATCATCCCGGACGGATACAATGAGCAGTTCTTC.

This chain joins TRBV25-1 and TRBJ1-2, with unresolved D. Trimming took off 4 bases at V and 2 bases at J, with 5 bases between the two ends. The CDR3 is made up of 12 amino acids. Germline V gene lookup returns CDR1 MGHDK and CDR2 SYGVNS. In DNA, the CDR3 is TGTGCCAGCAGTGGAATAAACTATGGCTACACCTTC. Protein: CASSGINYGYTF.

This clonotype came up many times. DNA of the CDR3: TGTGCCACCAGTGATCTACAGGGTGAGACCCAGTACTTC. This gives the protein CATSDLQGETQYF. The V gene is TRBV24-1, the J gene TRBJ2-5; D may be TRBD1 (6 bases). Germline-derived CDR1 and CDR2 are KGHDR and SFDVKD. The CDR3 extends over 13 amino acids. Deletions cut 3 bases from V and 5 bases from J, with 9 bases between.

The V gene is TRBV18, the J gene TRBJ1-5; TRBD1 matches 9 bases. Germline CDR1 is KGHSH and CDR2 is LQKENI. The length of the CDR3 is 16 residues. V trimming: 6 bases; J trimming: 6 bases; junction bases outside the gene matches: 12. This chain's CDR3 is CASSPAVQGAGQPQHF. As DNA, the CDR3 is TGTGCCAGCTCTCCAGCGGTACAGGGGGCTGGTCAGCCCCAGCATTTT.

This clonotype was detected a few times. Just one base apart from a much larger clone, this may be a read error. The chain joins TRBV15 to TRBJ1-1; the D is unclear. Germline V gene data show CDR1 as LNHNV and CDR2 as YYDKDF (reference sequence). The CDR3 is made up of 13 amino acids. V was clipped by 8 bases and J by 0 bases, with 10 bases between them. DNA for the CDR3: TGTGCCACCGGAATCGGGGTGAACACTGAAGCTTTCTTT. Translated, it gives CATGIGVNTEAFF.

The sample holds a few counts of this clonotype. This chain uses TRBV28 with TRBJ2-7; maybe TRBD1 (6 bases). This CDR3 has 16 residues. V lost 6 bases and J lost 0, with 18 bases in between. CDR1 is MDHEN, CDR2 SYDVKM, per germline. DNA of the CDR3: TGTGCCAGCAGCCCTCGACAGGCATTAAGCTCCTACGAGCAGTACTTC. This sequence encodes CASSPRQALSSYEQYF.